This T cell receptor beta chain was identified during a study of identical twins. A universal primer site was incorporated via template switching, and the cDNA contained unique molecular identifiers. TCRdb processed the 5' RACE reads anew with MiXCR; each CDR3 protein has one entry. Of approximately 620,000 distinct CDR3 sequences in the sample, around 8.3% were seen once. CDR3 size: 15 residues. V lost 7 bases to trimming and J lost 8 bases; unmatched junction nucleotides: 13. The germline V gene has CDR1 SEHNR and CDR2 FQNEAQ (reference sequence). About this clonotype: What it recognizes is unknown.

Study-level findings and limits: For out-of-frame alpha sequences shared by twins, low generation probability was in excess. Insertions were fewer in abundant cord blood beta clonotypes, whereas memory repertoires showed none of this pattern. Twins shared beta out-of-frame sequences in excess, but this excess was weaker.

This sample also appeared in a second study, on yellow fever vaccine responses in identical twins.

The TCR comes from a woman under 30 in good health. The chain combines TRBV7-9 with TRBJ2-1; TRBD2 matches at 8 bases. The material sequenced was PBMCs. The CDR3 here is CASTDKAGVEDEQFF. CDR3 DNA sequence: TGTGCCAGCACCGACAAAGCGGGAGTGGAGGATGAGCAGTTCTTC.